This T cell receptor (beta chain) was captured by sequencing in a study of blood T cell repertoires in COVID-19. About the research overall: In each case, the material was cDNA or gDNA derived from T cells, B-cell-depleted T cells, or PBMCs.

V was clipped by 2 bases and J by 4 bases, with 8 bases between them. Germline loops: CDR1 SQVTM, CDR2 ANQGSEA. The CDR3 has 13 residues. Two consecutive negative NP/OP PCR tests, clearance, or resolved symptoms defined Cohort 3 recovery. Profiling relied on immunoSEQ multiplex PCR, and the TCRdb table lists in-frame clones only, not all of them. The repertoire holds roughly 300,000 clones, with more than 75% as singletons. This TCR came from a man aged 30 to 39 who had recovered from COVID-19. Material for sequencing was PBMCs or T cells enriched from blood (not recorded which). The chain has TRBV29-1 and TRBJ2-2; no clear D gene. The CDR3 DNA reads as TGCAGCGTTGAAAAGACGGGCACCGGGGAGCTGTTTTTT. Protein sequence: CSVEKTGTGELFF.